A single sample is the source of the 26 T cell receptor beta chains below, sequenced in a study of blood T cell repertoires in COVID-19. Method: immunoSEQ multiplex PCR; TCRdb's copy keeps in-frame clones and lacks some. Here the sample spans 200,000 to 250,000 clones, about 94% being singletons. The sample comprised peripheral blood. These receptors originate from a man between 60 and 70 years old with COVID-19, enrolled during active disease.

CDR3 bases: TGTGCCAGCAGCTTTCTTATAGCGTTTGCAGATACGCAGTATTTT. Amino acids: CASSFLIAFADTQYF. The rearrangement links TRBV7-8 to TRBJ2-3; the D gene is possibly TRBD2 (5 bases). The CDR3 has 15 residues. Germline assignment: CDR1 SGHVS and CDR2 FQNEAQ. The V end was cut by 3 bases, the J end by 4 bases, with 14 bases between.

The J gene is TRBJ1-2, the V gene TRBV12-3 or TRBV12-4; 8 bases line up with TRBD1. The CDR3 sequence is 13 residues long. V dropped 7 bases and J dropped 4; count of bases not matched to a gene: 5. The CDR3: CASTDRAGYGYTF. CDR3 nucleotide sequence: TGTGCCAGCACGGACAGGGCCGGCTATGGCTACACCTTC.

V and J are TRBV11-2 and TRBJ1-4; 9 nucleotides line up with TRBD1. Germline trimming cut 4 bases from V and 3 bases from J; bases unmatched to any gene: 3. This CDR3 contains 15 residues. Per germline, CDR1 SGHAT and CDR2 FQNNGV. Written as DNA, the CDR3 is TGTGCCAGCAGCTACGGGACAGGGCCTAATGAAAAACTGTTTTTT. It codes for CASSYGTGPNEKLFF.

The rearrangement uses TRBV24-1 and TRBJ2-3; 7 positions match TRBD2. Per germline, CDR1 KGHDR and CDR2 SFDVKD. Trimming took 4 bases from V and 4 from J; bases not matched to a gene: 7. CDR3 length equals 15 residues. In nucleotides, the CDR3 is TGTGCCACCAGTGAATCCCGCGGGAGAGCAGATACGCAGTATTTT. Protein sequence: CATSESRGRADTQYF.

The rearrangement links TRBV10-3 to TRBJ2-1; no reliable D call. CDR1 and CDR2 from the germline V gene are ENHRY and SYGVKD. CDR3 length: 15 amino acids. V was cut by 3 bases and J by 2 bases, with 11 bases left in between. This CDR3 is CAISDRQVAYNEQFF. CDR3 DNA sequence: TGTGCCATCAGTGATAGGCAGGTAGCCTACAATGAGCAGTTCTTC.

This clone was seen only once. The chain recombines TRBV30 with TRBJ2-6; no reliable D call. The CDR3 sequence is 15 residues long. CDR1 is GTSNPN and CDR2 is SVGIG in the germline V gene (reference sequence). The germline V and J ends were trimmed by 0 bases and 0 bases, with 6 bases remaining between them. The DNA of the CDR3 is TGTGCCTGGAGTGTCAAAAACTCTGGGGCCAACGTCCTGACTTTC. As protein: CAWSVKNSGANVLTF.

V is TRBV7-2 and J is TRBJ2-3, with 8 positions matching TRBD1. V gave up 5 bases and J gave up 2 bases; unmatched junction bases: 9. This CDR3 region has 16 residues. Germline V lookup: CDR1 SGHTA, CDR2 FQGNSA. CDR3 sequence reads: CASSQNGQGTTDTQYF. In nucleotides, the CDR3 is TGTGCCAGCAGCCAAAACGGACAGGGAACCACAGATACGCAGTATTTT. The complete variable domain, with remaining parts taken from reference TRBV7-2 and TRBJ2-3, reads GAGVSQSPSNKVTEKGKDVELRCDPISGHTALYWYRQSLGQGLEFLIYFQGNSAPDKSGLPSDRFSAERTGGSVSTLTIQRTQQEDSAVYLCASSQNGQGTTDTQYFGPGTRLTVL.

The chain is built from TRBV19 and TRBJ2-6; possibly TRBD2 for D (5 bases). Per germline, CDR1 LNHDA and CDR2 SQIVND (reference sequence). The V gene lost 3 bases and the J gene lost 4 bases, with 13 bases spanning the gap. The CDR3 length is 16 residues. The CDR3 region is CASSINGVAGANVLTF. CDR3 bases: TGTGCCAGTAGTATTAACGGGGTAGCCGGGGCCAACGTCCTGACTTTC. Supplemented by reference TRBV19 and TRBJ2-6, the full variable domain reads DGGITQSPKYLFRKEGQNVTLSCEQNLNHDAMYWYRQDPGQGLRLIYYSQIVNDFQKGDIAEGYSVSREKKESFPLTVTSAQKNPTAFYLCASSINGVAGANVLTFGAGSRLTVL.

The chain couples TRBV5-4 to TRBJ1-2; no firm D call. The V gene lost 4 bases and the J gene lost 7 bases, with 11 bases spanning the gap. The CDR3 consists of 12 residues. Germline V gene lookup returns CDR1 SGHNT and CDR2 YYREEE (reference sequence). As DNA, the CDR3 is TGTGCCAGCAGCCCTCCCCGGGGTGGCTACACCTTC. Protein: CASSPPRGGYTF.

V usage is TRBV19 and J usage is TRBJ2-1; D remains ambiguous. CDR1 is LNHDA, CDR2 SQIVND, per germline (reference sequence). The CDR3 has 16 amino acids. Between the trimmed V and J ends, which lost 1 base and 4 bases, there was a span of 14 bases. CDR3 in amino acids: CASSIAELTPYNEQFF. Here the CDR3 DNA reads TGTGCCAGTAGTATAGCCGAGTTGACACCATACAATGAGCAGTTCTTC.

The chain's CDR3 is CASSQRREEAGAFF. The CDR3 coding sequence is TGCGCCAGCAGCCAACGTCGGGAGGAAGCAGGAGCTTTCTTT. The chain employs TRBV4-1 and TRBJ1-1; D remains unclear. Deletions cut 2 bases from V and 10 bases from J, with 17 bases between. The CDR3 loop spans 14 amino acids. In germline, CDR1 is MGHRA, CDR2 YSYEKL.

This clone was observed once. This chain connects TRBV24-1 to TRBJ2-5, with D perhaps TRBD2 (5 bases). Germline V CDR1 and CDR2: KGHDR, SFDVKD. The CDR3 loop spans 15 amino acids. V was trimmed by 4 bases and J by 5 bases, leaving 16 bases between them. The CDR3 DNA follows: TGTGCCACCAGTGACGTGGTGCGGACTGGGGAGACCCAGTACTTC. Translated, it gives CATSDVVRTGETQYF.

CDR3 nucleotides: TGTGCCAGCAGTTCTCCAGGAGGGGGCTACACCTTC. Its protein product is CASSSPGGGYTF. The chain combines TRBV6-5 with TRBJ1-2; D is unresolved. Germline V lookup: CDR1 MNHEY, CDR2 SVGAGI. The CDR3 extends over 12 amino acids. The germline V and J ends were trimmed by 4 bases and 8 bases, with 11 bases remaining between them.

This clone appeared once. The chain joins TRBV21-1 to TRBJ2-7; the table calls TRBD1, which could not be checked here. TRBV21-1 is recorded as a pseudogene. This CDR3 spans 15 amino acids. This CDR3 reads CASSKEGVTSYEQYF. Written as DNA, the CDR3 is TGTGCCAGCAGCAAAGAAGGGGTAACCTCCTACGAGCAGTACTTC.

The chain has TRBV25-1 and TRBJ1-2, with 10 nucleotides matching TRBD1. The CDR3 extends over 15 amino acids. The germline V gene encodes CDR1 MGHDK and CDR2 SYGVNS. V was clipped by 0 bases and J by 6 bases; unmatched bases: 4. The CDR3 nucleotides are TGTGCCAGCAGTGAATACCCCGACAGGGGGCATGGCTACACCTTC. Translation gives CASSEYPDRGHGYTF.

The CDR3 DNA is TGTGCCAGCAGCTTACTCGCGACAGGCAATCAGCCCCAGCATTTT. It yields the protein CASSLLATGNQPQHF. The chain combines TRBV7-6 with TRBJ1-5; D possibly corresponds to TRBD1 (5 bases). This CDR3 is 15 amino acids long. Germline CDR1 SGHVS, CDR2 FNYEAQ. Trimming took off 2 bases at V and 2 bases at J, with 10 bases between the two ends.

The CDR3 protein is CASSYSLAGAYNEQFF. The CDR3 coding sequence is TGTGCCAGCAGTTACTCGTTAGCGGGGGCTTACAATGAGCAGTTCTTC. V and J are TRBV6-5 and TRBJ2-1; TRBD2 matches at 9 bases. The CDR3 spans 16 residues. Per germline, CDR1 MNHEY and CDR2 SVGAGI. The J segment lost 4 bases and the V segment lost 0 bases, leaving 4 bases of the junction unmatched.

This sequence joins TRBV19 and TRBJ1-5, with a tentative D call TRBD1 (5 bases). CDR1 LNHDA and CDR2 SQIVND come from the germline V gene (reference sequence). V gave up 3 bases and J gave up 6 bases, with 24 bases separating them. The CDR3 loop spans 18 amino acids. CDR3 protein: CASSIQPSGLHGGQPQHF. The CDR3 DNA is TGTGCCAGTAGTATCCAACCCTCCGGCCTCCACGGGGGTCAGCCCCAGCATTTT.

The chain is built from TRBV6-1 and TRBJ2-3, with 9 nucleotides matching TRBD2. The CDR3 covers 15 residues. Trimming removed 3 bases from V and 5 bases from J; junction bases left unmatched: 6. Germline V lookup: CDR1 MNHNS, CDR2 SASEGT. CDR3 region: CASSDGGRAEDTQYF. Here the CDR3 DNA reads TGTGCCAGCAGTGACGGCGGGAGGGCCGAAGATACGCAGTATTTT.

The V call is TRBV6-5, the J call TRBJ1-6; TRBD1 might be the D (5 bases). The V end was cut by 8 bases, the J end by 9 bases, with 14 bases between. This CDR3 contains 13 residues. Germline-derived CDR1 and CDR2 are MNHEY and SVGAGI. CDR3 sequence reads: CASFPGQGSPLHF. The CDR3 coding sequence is TGTGCCAGCTTCCCAGGCCAGGGTTCACCCCTCCACTTT.

This clone has only one observation. The V call is TRBV5-5, the J call TRBJ2-1; possibly TRBD2 for D (5 bases). V lost 2 bases and J lost 4, with 7 bases in between. This CDR3 region has 13 residues. Germline V gene sequence: CDR1 SGHKS, CDR2 YYEKEE (reference sequence). CDR3 sequence: CASSFGDYNEQFF. Written as DNA, the CDR3 is TGTGCCAGCAGCTTCGGGGATTACAATGAGCAGTTCTTC.

The rearrangement links TRBV7-3 to TRBJ1-6; 8 bases fit TRBD1. Unmatched junction bases numbered 4, after V lost 5 bases and J lost 10 bases. CDR1 and CDR2 from the germline V gene are SGHTA and FQGTGA. This CDR3 spans 13 amino acids. In nucleotides, the CDR3 is TGTGCCAGCAGCCGACAGGGGTACTCACCCCTCCACTTT. It yields the protein CASSRQGYSPLHF.

This chain joins TRBV6-5 and TRBJ1-1; D is perhaps TRBD1 (5 bases). The germline V gene has CDR1 MNHEY and CDR2 SVGAGI. V lost 6 bases and J lost 6, with 17 bases in between. The length of the CDR3 is 14 residues. CDR3 bases: TGTGCCAGCAGCCCGGGACTTAAAGGGCCTGAAGCTTTCTTT. It specifies CASSPGLKGPEAFF.

The chain recombines TRBV14 with TRBJ1-1, with a tentative D call TRBD1 (6 bases). This CDR3 spans 13 amino acids. V was pared by 6 bases and J by 0 bases, with 8 bases between. The germline V gene encodes CDR1 SGHDN and CDR2 FVKESK. CDR3 region: CASRAGVNTEAFF. The CDR3 region has the DNA TGTGCCAGCAGAGCAGGGGTGAACACTGAAGCTTTCTTT.

The chain joins TRBV25-1 to TRBJ2-3, with a possible D match to TRBD1 (6 bases). Germline values: CDR1 MGHDK, CDR2 SYGVNS. The CDR3 has 13 residues. V was pared by 4 bases and J by 4 bases, with 9 bases between. The CDR3 region is CASSAEGADTQYF. DNA for the CDR3: TGTGCCAGCAGTGCCGAGGGGGCAGATACGCAGTATTTT.

The chain is built from TRBV9 and TRBJ2-1, with 10 bases fitting TRBD2. From germline, CDR1 is SGDLS and CDR2 YYNGEE. The V segment lost 0 bases and the J segment 7 bases; nucleotides outside the gene matches: 4. This CDR3 contains 15 residues. The CDR3 protein is CASSVVASGSNEQFF. Written as DNA, the CDR3 is TGTGCCAGCAGCGTAGTCGCTAGCGGGAGTAATGAGCAGTTCTTC.